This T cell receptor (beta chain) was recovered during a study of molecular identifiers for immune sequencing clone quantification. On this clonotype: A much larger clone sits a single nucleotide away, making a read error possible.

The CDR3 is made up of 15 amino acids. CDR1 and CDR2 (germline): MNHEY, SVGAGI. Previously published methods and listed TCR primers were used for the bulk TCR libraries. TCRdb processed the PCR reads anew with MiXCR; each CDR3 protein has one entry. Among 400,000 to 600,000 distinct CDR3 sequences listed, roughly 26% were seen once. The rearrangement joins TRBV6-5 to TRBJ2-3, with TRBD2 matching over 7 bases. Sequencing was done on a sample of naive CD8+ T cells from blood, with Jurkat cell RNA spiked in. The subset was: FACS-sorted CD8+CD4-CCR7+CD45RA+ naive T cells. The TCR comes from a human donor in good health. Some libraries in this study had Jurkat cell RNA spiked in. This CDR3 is CASSGSAGVRDTQCF. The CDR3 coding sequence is TGTGCCAGCTCCGGGAGCGCGGGAGTCCGAGATACGCAGTGTTTT.